This T cell receptor beta chain was identified during a study of control samples from healthy donors and cancer patients. The CDR3 totals 15 residues. The V gene lost 0 bases and the J gene lost 5 bases, with 14 bases spanning the gap. Germline CDR1 and CDR2: LGHNA and YNFKEQ. TCRdb's copy holds only in-frame clones and misses some; the assay was immunoSEQ multiplex PCR. The sample lists about 98,000 clones, 79% seen once, with approximately 10% in the top ten. This receptor was identified in a woman aged 25 to 39 in good health. The chain joins TRBV4-2 to TRBJ2-7; D unresolved. Sequencing was carried out using blood. The CDR3 is CASSQDGLTGDEQYF. The CDR3 DNA follows: TGTGCCAGCAGCCAAGATGGGCTGACTGGGGACGAGCAGTACTTC.